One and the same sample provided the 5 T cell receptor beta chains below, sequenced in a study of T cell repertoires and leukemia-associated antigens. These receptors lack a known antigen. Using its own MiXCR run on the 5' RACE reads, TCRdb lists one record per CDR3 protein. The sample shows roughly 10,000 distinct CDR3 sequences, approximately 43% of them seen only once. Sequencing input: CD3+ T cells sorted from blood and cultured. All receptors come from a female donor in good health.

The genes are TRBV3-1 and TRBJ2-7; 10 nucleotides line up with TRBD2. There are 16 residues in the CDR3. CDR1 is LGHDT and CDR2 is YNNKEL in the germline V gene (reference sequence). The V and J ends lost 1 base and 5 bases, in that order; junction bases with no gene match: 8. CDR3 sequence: CASSQVNSGRDNEQYF. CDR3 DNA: TGTGCCAGCAGCCAAGTGAACAGCGGGAGGGATAACGAGCAGTACTTC.

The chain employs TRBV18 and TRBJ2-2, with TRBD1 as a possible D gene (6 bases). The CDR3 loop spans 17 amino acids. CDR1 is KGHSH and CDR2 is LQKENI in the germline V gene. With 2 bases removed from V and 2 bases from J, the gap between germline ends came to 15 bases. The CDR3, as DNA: TGTGCCAGCTCACCATTTCGGCAGGGGCCAAACACCGGGGAGCTGTTTTTT. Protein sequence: CASSPFRQGPNTGELFF. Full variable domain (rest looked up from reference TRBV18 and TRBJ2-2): NAGVMQNPRHLVRRRGQEARLRCSPMKGHSHVYWYRQLPEEGLKFMVYLQKENIIDESGMPKERFSAEFPKEGPSILRIQQVVRGDSAAYFCASSPFRQGPNTGELFFGEGSRLTVL.

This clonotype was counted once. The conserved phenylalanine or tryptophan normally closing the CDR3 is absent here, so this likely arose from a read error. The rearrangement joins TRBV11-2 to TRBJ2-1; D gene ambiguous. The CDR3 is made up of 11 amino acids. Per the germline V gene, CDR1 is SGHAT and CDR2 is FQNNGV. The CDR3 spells CASSSGDEQFS. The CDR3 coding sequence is TGCGCCAGCAGCTCTGGCGACGAGCAGTTCTCC.

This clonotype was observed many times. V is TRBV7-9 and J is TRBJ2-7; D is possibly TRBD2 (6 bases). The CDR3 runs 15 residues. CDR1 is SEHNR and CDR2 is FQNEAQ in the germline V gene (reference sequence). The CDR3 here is CAAGVGQGEAGEQYF. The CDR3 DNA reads TGTGCAGCGGGTGTGGGGCAGGGTGAAGCCGGCGAGCAGTACTTC. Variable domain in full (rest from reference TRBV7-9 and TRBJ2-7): DTGVSQNPRHKITKRGQNVTFRCDPISEHNRLYWYRQTLGQGPEFLTYFQNEAQLEKSRLLSDRFSAERPKGSFSTLEIQRTEQGDSAMYLCAAGVGQGEAGEQYFGPGTRLTVT.

CDR3: CASSFISGGGDTQYF. In nucleotides, the CDR3 is TGTGCCAGCAGCTTTATTTCGGGAGGTGGAGATACGCAGTATTTT. The chain is built from TRBV7-9 and TRBJ2-3, with TRBD2 identical over 7 bases. Trimming at V came to 3 bases and at J to 5 bases, leaving 8 bases not matched to a gene. The CDR3 contains 15 residues. Germline values: CDR1 SEHNR, CDR2 FQNEAQ (reference sequence).